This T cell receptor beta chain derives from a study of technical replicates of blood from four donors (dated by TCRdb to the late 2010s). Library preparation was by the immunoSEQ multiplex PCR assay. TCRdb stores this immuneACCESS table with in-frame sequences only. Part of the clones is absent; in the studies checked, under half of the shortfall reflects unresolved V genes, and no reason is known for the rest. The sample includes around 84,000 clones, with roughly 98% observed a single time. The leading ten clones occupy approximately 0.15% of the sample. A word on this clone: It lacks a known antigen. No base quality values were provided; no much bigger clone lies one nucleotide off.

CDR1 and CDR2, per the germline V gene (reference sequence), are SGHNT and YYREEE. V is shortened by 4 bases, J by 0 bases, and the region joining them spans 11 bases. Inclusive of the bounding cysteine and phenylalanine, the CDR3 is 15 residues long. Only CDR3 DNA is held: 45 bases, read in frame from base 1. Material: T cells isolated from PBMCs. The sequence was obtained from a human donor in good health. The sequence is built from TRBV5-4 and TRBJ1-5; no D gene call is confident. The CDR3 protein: CASSREIGSNQPQHF. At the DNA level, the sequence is TGTGCCAGCAGCCGGGAGATCGGTAGCAATCAGCCCCAGCATTTT.